These 5 T cell receptor beta chains came from one sample sequenced in a study of cytomegalovirus exposure and HLA in healthy donors. The PCR employed 60 Vbeta primers together with 13 Jbeta primers. Assay: immunoSEQ multiplex PCR; the TCRdb copy retains only in-frame clones and omits some. The table includes fewer than 200,000 clones, under 85% detected once. The sample taken for sequencing was PBMCs. These receptors originate from a man aged 45 to 65 in good health and CMV-seronegative.

The genes are TRBV19 and TRBJ2-3, with D uncertain. The ends were cut back, 0 bases at V and 0 bases at J, with 10 bases in the middle. The CDR3 length is 16 residues. In germline, CDR1 is LNHDA, CDR2 SQIVND (reference sequence). CDR3 in amino acids: CASSIDRAYSTDTQYF. As DNA, the CDR3 is TGTGCCAGTAGTATAGATCGCGCCTATAGCACAGATACGCAGTATTTT.

This chain links TRBV19 with TRBJ2-1; D is undetermined. The length of the CDR3 is 14 residues. The V gene lost 5 bases and the J gene lost 1 base, with 9 bases spanning the gap. The germline CDR1 and CDR2 sequences are LNHDA and SQIVND (reference sequence). The CDR3 DNA reads as TGTGCCAGTAGTGAGGCACCTTCCTACAATGAGCAGTTCTTC. Protein: CASSEAPSYNEQFF.

This sequence joins TRBV7-2 and TRBJ2-7, with D perhaps TRBD2 (7 bases). Germline-derived CDR1 and CDR2 are SGHTA and FQGNSA. Trimming took off 5 bases at V and 4 bases at J, with 12 bases between the two ends. CDR3 size: 13 residues. The CDR3 DNA reads as TGTGCCAGCAGCATTAGGGGGGGTTACGAGCAGTACTTC. It encodes CASSIRGGYEQYF.

The chain recombines TRBV7-9 with TRBJ1-2; D gene uncertain. This CDR3 has 13 amino acids. Germline CDR1 reads SEHNR; CDR2 reads FQNEAQ (reference sequence). Deletions cut 5 bases from V and 7 bases from J, with 14 bases between. The CDR3 loop is CASSPGGSIGYTF. The CDR3 coding sequence is TGTGCCAGCAGCCCTGGAGGGTCTATTGGCTACACCTTC.

This clone has only a few counts. The CDR3 nucleotides read TGTGCCAGCAGTTCGGAGAGGGGGCTTGGAAACACCATATATTTT. It codes for CASSSERGLGNTIYF. This chain uses TRBV28 with TRBJ1-3; 7 bases agree with TRBD1. After removal of 4 bases from V and 3 bases from J, the junction contained 6 bases not matched to a gene. Germline CDR1 is MDHEN and CDR2 is SYDVKM. This CDR3 contains 15 residues.